The T cell receptor beta chain under discussion was sequenced for a study of blood T cell repertoires in COVID-19. In its sample, this clone was seen once. This CDR3 region has 15 residues. V was clipped by 5 bases and J by 0 bases, with 14 bases between them. The germline V gene has CDR1 PRHDT and CDR2 FYEKMQ (reference sequence). Sequencing used immunoSEQ multiplex PCR; TCRdb keeps in-frame clones, though not all of them. The sample records over 200,000 clones, around 90% being singletons. The rearrangement links TRBV13 to TRBJ2-7, with D unclear. The receptor's source is a young man who had recovered from COVID-19. Sequencing used PBMCs or T cells enriched from blood (not recorded which). The CDR3 DNA follows: TGTGCCAGCAGCCCCTCCGGTGAGATCTCCTACGAGCAGTACTTC. Encoded protein: CASSPSGEISYEQYF.